This TCR beta chain emerged from a study of T cells in Graves' hyperthyroidism and ophthalmopathy. Study-level findings and limits: Ophthalmopathy was told apart from stable hyperthyroidism by a 13 V-J model.

Looked up from germline, CDR1 is SGHTA and CDR2 is FQGNSA. The CDR3 is made up of 16 amino acids. After removal of 5 bases from V and 4 bases from J, the junction contained 5 bases not matched to a gene. The table lists this clonotype with many counts. The antigen remains unidentified. TCR beta CDR3 sequences were amplified from RNA transcripts. HTBI primers drove first-round RT-PCR of the TCR CDR3. Each CDR3 protein is one row after TCRdb ran MiXCR on the multiplex PCR reads. The data show roughly 500,000 distinct CDR3 sequences, 14% seen once. Patients having uncontrolled infection, another autoimmune disease, pregnancy or lactation were not included. It was at first hyperthyroidism diagnosis, before any ophthalmopathy symptoms, that the blood sample was taken.

The origin of this receptor is a woman between 25 and 40 years old with Graves' hyperthyroidism that later progressed to Graves' ophthalmopathy. The sequencing sample was made of blood. The chain couples TRBV7-2 to TRBJ2-1, with TRBD2 matching 13 bases. For the CDR3, the DNA is TGTGCCAGCAGCGTACTAGCGGGAGGGACTTACAATGAGCAGTTCTTC. Translated, it gives CASSVLAGGTYNEQFF.